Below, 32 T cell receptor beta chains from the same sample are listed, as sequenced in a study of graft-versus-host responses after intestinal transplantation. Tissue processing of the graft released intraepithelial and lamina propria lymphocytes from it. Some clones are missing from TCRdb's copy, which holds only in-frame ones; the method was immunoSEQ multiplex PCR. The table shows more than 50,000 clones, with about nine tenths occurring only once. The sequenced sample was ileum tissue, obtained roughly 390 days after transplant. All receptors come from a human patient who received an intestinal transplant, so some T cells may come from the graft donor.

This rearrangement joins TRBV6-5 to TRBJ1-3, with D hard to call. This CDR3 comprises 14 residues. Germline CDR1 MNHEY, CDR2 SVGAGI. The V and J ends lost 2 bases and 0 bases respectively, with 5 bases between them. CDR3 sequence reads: CASSYDNSGNTIYF. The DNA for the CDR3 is TGTGCCAGCAGTTACGACAACTCTGGAAACACCATATATTTT.

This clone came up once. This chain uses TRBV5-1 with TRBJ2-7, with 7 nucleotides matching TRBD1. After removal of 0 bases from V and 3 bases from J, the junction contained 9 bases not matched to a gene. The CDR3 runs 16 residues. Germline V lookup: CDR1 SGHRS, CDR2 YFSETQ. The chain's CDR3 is CASSLGLATGSYEQYF. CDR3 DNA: TGCGCCAGCAGCTTGGGATTGGCGACAGGGAGCTACGAGCAGTACTTC. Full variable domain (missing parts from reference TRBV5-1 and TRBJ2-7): KAGVTQTPRYLIKTRGQQVTLSCSPISGHRSVSWYQQTPGQGLQFLFEYFSETQRNKGNFPGRFSGRQFSNSRSEMNVSTLELGDSALYLCASSLGLATGSYEQYFGPGTRLTVT.

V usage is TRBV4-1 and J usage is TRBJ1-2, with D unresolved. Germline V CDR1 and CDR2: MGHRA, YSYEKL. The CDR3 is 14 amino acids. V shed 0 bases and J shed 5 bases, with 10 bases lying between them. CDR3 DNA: TGCGCCAGCAGCCAAGACTCCCTTGGGTATGGCTACACCTTC. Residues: CASSQDSLGYGYTF.

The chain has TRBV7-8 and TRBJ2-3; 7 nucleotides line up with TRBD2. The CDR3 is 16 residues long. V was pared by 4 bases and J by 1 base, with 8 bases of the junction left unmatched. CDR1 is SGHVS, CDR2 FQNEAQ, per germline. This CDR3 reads CASSSWEGMGTDTQYF. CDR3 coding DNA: TGTGCCAGCAGCTCATGGGAGGGAATGGGCACAGATACGCAGTATTTT.

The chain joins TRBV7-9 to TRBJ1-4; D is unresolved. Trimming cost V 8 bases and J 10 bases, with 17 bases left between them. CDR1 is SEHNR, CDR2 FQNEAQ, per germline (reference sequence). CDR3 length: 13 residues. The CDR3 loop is CASATADRRKLFF. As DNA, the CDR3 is TGTGCCAGCGCTACAGCGGATAGGAGAAAACTGTTTTTT.

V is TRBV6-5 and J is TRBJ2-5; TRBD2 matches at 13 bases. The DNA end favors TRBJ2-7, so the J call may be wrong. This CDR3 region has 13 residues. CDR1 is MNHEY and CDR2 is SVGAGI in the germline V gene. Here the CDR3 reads CASRGLAGNEQYF. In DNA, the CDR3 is TGTGCCAGTAGGGGACTAGCGGGGAACGAGCAGTACTTC.

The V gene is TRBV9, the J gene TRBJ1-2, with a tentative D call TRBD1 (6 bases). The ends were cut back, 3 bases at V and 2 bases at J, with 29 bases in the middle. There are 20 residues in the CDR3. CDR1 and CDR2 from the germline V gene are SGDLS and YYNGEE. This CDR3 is CASSAARGGMVQDSNYGYTF. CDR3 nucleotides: TGTGCCAGCAGCGCCGCTAGAGGGGGTATGGTCCAGGATTCAAACTATGGCTACACCTTC.

CDR3: CASSLEGARNTEAFF. Written as DNA, the CDR3 is TGTGCCAGCAGCTTAGAGGGGGCAAGGAACACTGAAGCTTTCTTT. This chain connects TRBV7-2 to TRBJ1-1; 7 bases are a match to TRBD1. Germline CDR1 SGHTA, CDR2 FQGNSA. The CDR3 runs 15 residues. V shed 1 base and J 1 base; nucleotides not matched to a gene: 3.

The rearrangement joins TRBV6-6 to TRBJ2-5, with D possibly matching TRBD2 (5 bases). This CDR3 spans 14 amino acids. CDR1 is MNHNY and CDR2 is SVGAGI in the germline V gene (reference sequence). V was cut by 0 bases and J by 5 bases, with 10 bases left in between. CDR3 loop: CASSYSRVLETQYF. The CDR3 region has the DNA TGTGCCAGCAGTTACTCGAGGGTATTGGAGACCCAGTACTTC.

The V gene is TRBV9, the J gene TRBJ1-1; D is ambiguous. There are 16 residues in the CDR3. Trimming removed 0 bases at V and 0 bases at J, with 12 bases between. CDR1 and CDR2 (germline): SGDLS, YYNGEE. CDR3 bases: TGTGCCAGCAGCGTAGGGGGTCCCCTCTTGAACACTGAAGCTTTCTTT. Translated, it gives CASSVGGPLLNTEAFF.

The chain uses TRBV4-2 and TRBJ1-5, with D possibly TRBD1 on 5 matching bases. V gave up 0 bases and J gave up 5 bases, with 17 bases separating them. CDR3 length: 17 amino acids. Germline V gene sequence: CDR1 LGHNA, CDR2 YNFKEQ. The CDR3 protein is CASSQDKEGPLDQPQHF. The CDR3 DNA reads TGTGCCAGCAGCCAAGATAAGGAGGGGCCGCTGGATCAGCCCCAGCATTTT.

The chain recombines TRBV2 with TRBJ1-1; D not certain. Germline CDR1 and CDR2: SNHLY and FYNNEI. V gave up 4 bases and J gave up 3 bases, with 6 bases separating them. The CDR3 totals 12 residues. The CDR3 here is CASSGEYTEAFF. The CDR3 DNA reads TGTGCCAGCAGTGGAGAGTACACTGAAGCTTTCTTT.

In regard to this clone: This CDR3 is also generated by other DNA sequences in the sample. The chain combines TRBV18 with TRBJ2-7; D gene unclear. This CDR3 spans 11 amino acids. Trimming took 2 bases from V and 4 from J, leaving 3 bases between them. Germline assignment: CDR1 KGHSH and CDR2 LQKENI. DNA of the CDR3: TGTGCCAGCTCACCAGGGTACGAGCAGTACTTC. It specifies CASSPGYEQYF. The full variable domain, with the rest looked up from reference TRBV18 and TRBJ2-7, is NAGVMQNPRHLVRRRGQEARLRCSPMKGHSHVYWYRQLPEEGLKFMVYLQKENIIDESGMPKERFSAEFPKEGPSILRIQQVVRGDSAAYFCASSPGYEQYFGPGTRLTVT.

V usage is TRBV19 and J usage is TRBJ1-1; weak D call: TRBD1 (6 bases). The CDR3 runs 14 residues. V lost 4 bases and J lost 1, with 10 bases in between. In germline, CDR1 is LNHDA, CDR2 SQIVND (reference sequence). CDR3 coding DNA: TGTGCCAGTAGTACGCAGACAGGGAACACTGAAGCTTTCTTT. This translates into CASSTQTGNTEAFF. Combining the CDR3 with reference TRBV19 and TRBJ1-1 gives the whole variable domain DGGITQSPKYLFRKEGQNVTLSCEQNLNHDAMYWYRQDPGQGLRLIYYSQIVNDFQKGDIAEGYSVSREKKESFPLTVTSAQKNPTAFYLCASSTQTGNTEAFFGQGTRLTVV.

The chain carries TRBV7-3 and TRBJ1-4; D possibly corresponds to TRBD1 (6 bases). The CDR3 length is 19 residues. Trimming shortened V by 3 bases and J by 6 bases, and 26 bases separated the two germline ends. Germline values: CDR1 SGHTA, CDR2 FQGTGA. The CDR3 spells CASSFGSWTADFPYEKLFF. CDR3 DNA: TGTGCCAGCAGCTTCGGATCCTGGACAGCAGATTTCCCCTATGAAAAACTGTTTTTT.

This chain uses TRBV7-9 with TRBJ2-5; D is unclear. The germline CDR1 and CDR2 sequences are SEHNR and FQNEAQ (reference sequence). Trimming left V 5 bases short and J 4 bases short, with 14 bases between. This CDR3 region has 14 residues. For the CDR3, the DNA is TGTGCCAGCAGCCCGAGAAGCATCAGAGAGACCCAGTACTTC. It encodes CASSPRSIRETQYF.

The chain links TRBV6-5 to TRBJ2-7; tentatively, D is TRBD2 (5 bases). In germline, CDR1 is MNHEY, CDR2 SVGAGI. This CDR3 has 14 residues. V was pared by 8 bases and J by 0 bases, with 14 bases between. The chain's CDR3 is CASGWERTSYEQYF. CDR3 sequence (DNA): TGTGCCAGCGGTTGGGAGCGAACCTCCTACGAGCAGTACTTC.

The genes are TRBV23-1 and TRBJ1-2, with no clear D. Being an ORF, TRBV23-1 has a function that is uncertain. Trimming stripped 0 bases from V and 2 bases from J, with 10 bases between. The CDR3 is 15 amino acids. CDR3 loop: CASSQSRSANYGYTF. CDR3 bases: TGCGCCAGCAGTCAATCGAGGTCAGCCAACTATGGCTACACCTTC.

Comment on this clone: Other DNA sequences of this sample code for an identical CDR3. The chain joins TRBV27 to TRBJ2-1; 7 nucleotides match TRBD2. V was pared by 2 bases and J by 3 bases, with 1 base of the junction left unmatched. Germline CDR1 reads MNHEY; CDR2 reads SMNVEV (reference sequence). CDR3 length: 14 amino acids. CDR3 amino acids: CASSLAGVYNEQFF. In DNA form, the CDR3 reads TGTGCCAGCAGTTTAGCGGGAGTCTACAATGAGCAGTTCTTC.

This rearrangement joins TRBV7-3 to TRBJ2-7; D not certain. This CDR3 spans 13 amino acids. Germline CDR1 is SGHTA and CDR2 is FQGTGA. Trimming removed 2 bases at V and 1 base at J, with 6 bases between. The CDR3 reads CASSLSASYEQYF. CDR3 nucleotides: TGTGCCAGCAGCTTATCAGCTTCCTACGAGCAGTACTTC.

The CDR3 DNA is TGTGCCAGCAATAATCCCGGGACAGGGTTTAACTATGGCTACACCTTC. Its protein is CASNNPGTGFNYGYTF. The genes are TRBV28 and TRBJ1-2, with 9 bases identical to TRBD1. Trimming took 7 bases from V and 1 from J; bases not matched to a gene: 10. CDR3 length: 16 residues. CDR1 MDHEN and CDR2 SYDVKM come from the germline V gene.

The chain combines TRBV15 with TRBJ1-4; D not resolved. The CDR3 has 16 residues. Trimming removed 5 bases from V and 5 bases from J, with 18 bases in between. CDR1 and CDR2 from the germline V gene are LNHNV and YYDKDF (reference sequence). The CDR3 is CATSSVLSMGNEKLFF. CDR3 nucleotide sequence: TGTGCCACCAGCTCTGTATTGTCCATGGGGAATGAAAAACTGTTTTTT.

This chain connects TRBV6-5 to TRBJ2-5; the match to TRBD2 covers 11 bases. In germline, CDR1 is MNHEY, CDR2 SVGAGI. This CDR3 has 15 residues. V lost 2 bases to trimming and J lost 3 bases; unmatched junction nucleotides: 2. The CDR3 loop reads CASSYGGLAEETQYF. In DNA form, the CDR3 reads TGTGCCAGCAGTTACGGGGGACTAGCGGAAGAGACCCAGTACTTC.

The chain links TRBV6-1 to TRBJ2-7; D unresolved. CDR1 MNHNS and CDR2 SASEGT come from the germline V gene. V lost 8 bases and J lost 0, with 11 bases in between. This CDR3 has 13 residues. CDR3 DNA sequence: TGTGCCAGCTGGGCCATGACCTCCTACGAGCAGTACTTC. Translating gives CASWAMTSYEQYF.

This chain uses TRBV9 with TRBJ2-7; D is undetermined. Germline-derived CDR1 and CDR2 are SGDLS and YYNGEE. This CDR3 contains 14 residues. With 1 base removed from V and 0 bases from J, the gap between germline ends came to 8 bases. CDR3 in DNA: TGTGCCAGCAGCGTATTTCCAGACTCCTACGAGCAGTACTTC. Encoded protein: CASSVFPDSYEQYF.

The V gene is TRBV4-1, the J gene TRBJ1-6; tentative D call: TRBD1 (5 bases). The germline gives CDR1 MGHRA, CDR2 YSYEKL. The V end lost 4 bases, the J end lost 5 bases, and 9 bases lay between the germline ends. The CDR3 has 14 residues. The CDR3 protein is CASSLGTDNSPLHF. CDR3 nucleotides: TGCGCCAGCAGCCTTGGGACGGATAATTCACCCCTCCACTTT.

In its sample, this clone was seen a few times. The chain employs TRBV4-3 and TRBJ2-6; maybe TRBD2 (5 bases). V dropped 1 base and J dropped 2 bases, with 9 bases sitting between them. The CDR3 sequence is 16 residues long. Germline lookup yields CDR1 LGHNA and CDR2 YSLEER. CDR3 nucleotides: TGCGCCAGCAGCCAAGTTCACGGGGCTGGGGCCAACGTCCTGACTTTC. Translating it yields CASSQVHGAGANVLTF.

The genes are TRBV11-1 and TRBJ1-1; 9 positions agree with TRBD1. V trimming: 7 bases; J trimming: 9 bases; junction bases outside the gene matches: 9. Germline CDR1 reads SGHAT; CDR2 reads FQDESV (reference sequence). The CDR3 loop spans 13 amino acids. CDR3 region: CASNPGQGRQAFF. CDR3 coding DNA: TGTGCCAGCAATCCGGGACAGGGTCGTCAAGCTTTCTTT.

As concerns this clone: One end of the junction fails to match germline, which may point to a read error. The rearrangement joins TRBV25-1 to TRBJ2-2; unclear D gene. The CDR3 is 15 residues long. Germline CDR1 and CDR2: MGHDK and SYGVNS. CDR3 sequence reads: CASSDRSMNIGELFF. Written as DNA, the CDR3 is TGTGCCAGCAGTGATCGGAGTATGAACATCGGGGAGCTGTTTTTT.

The CDR3 is CASSSSGGSSYNEQFF. As DNA, the CDR3 is TGTGCCAGCAGCTCCTCGGGTGGGAGCTCCTACAATGAGCAGTTCTTC. The chain is built from TRBV11-1 and TRBJ2-1; weak D call: TRBD2 (5 bases). Germline loops: CDR1 SGHAT, CDR2 FQDESV (reference sequence). Between the trimmed V and J ends, which lost 4 bases and 0 bases, there was a span of 13 bases. The CDR3 extends over 16 amino acids.

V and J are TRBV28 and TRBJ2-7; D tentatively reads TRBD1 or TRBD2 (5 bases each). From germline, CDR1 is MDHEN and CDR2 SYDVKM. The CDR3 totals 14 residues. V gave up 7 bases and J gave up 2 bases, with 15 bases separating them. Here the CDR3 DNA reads TGTGCCAGCAACCCCGGGACGGTCCCCTACGAGCAGTACTTC. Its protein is CASNPGTVPYEQYF.

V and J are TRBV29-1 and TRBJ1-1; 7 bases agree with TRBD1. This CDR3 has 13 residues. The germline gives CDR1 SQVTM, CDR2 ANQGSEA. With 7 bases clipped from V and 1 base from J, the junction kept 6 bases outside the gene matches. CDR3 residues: CSGTTGSNTEAFF. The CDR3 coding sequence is TGCAGCGGAACGACAGGGTCGAACACTGAAGCTTTCTTT.